This T cell receptor beta chain was retrieved from a study of CXCR4 blockade with PD-1 therapy in pancreatic cancer. General observations from the study: Convergent selection by common tumor antigens was suggested by nucleotide rearrangement counts. Survival did not correlate with tumor clonality, which averaged approximately 0.15 versus 0.05.

No neoadjuvant therapy was given before resection to the patients supplying these archived tumor blocks. About this clone: What it binds is unknown.

The CDR3 is made up of 17 amino acids. Germline CDR1 is MNHGY and CDR2 is SAAAGT. Trimming cost V 8 bases and J 0 bases; bases outside gene matches: 13. The method was immunoSEQ multiplex PCR; TCRdb's version includes in-frame clones alone and lacks a portion of them. Seen here are about 4,800 clones, 50% to 70% observed once, and the top ten hold roughly an eighth. The rearrangement uses TRBV6-8 and TRBJ2-1; 7 nucleotides align to TRBD2. This TCR was sampled from a human donor with pancreatic ductal adenocarcinoma. Sequenced material: tumor tissue. The CDR3 region has the DNA TGTGCCAGCTCACGGCGGGAGCCCCAGAGCTCCTACAATGAGCAGTTCTTC. Protein sequence: CASSRREPQSSYNEQFF.